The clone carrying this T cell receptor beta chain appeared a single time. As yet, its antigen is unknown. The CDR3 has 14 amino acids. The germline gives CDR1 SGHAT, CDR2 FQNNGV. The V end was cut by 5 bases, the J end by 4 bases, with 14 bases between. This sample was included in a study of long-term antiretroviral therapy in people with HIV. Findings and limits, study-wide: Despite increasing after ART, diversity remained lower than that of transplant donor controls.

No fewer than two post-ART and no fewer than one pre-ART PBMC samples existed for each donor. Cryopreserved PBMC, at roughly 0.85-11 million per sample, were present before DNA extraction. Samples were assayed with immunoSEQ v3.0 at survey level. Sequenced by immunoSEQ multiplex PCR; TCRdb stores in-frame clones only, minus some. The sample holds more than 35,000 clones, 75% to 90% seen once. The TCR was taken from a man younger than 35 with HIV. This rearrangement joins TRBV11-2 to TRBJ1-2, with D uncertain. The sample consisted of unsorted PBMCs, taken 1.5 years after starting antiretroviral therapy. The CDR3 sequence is CASSPQQNVYGYTF. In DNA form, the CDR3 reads TGTGCCAGCAGCCCTCAACAGAACGTCTATGGCTACACCTTC.